The 32 T cell receptor beta chains presented below share a single source sample, sequenced in a study of CD8+CD57+ T cells in acquired aplastic anemia. Genomic DNA provided the template from which TCR beta VDJ and CDR3 profiles were obtained. TCRdb re-called the reads with MiXCR, one entry per CDR3 protein. The sample has some 170,000 distinct CDR3 sequences; approximately 40% are singletons. The sequenced sample consisted of sorted CD4+, CD8+, or CD8+CD57+ T cells (not recorded which) from PBMCs. The receptors here all came from a human donor in good health.

The chain carries TRBV6-5 and TRBJ2-7; 8 positions agree with TRBD1. In germline, CDR1 is MNHEY, CDR2 SVGAGI. The J segment lost 4 bases and the V segment lost 0 bases, leaving 5 bases of the junction unmatched. This CDR3 spans 15 amino acids. CDR3 bases: TGTGCCAGCAGTTACTCGAGGGGACAGGTATACGAGCAGTACTTC. Protein: CASSYSRGQVYEQYF.

This clonotype was found many times. This chain joins TRBV24-1 and TRBJ1-5; D uncertain. Per germline, CDR1 KGHDR and CDR2 SFDVKD. This CDR3 has 12 residues. V was cut by 5 bases and J by 3 bases, with 4 bases left in between. The CDR3 DNA reads as TGTGCCACCAGTGCTCCCAATCAGCCCCAGCATTTT. It encodes CATSAPNQPQHF.

A word on this clonotype: A much larger clone differs from this one at a single base, so this may be a read error. The chain links TRBV30 to TRBJ2-7; the match to TRBD1 covers 7 bases. Per germline, CDR1 GTSNPN and CDR2 SVGIG (reference sequence). After removal of 1 base from V and 9 bases from J, the junction contained 9 bases not matched to a gene. CDR3 size: 13 residues. The DNA of the CDR3 is TGTGCCTGGAGTGCGACAGGGTTGGGCGGGCAGTACTTC. It specifies CAWSATGLGGQYF.

J is TRBJ2-5 and V is TRBV20-1; 12 bases are shared with TRBD2. Germline V gene data show CDR1 as DFQATT and CDR2 as SNEGSKA (reference sequence). V lost 2 bases and J lost 2; bases outside the gene matches: 3. The CDR3 is made up of 15 amino acids. The CDR3 coding sequence is TGCAGTGCTAGACGACTAGCGGGAGCTCAAGAGACCCAGTACTTC. Translated, it gives CSARRLAGAQETQYF.

This clonotype was counted ten times or more. The rearrangement links TRBV5-1 to TRBJ1-1; no firm D call. The CDR3 extends over 13 amino acids. The germline V and J ends were trimmed by 2 bases and 1 base, with 6 bases remaining between them. Germline V gene data show CDR1 as SGHRS and CDR2 as YFSETQ. For the CDR3, the DNA is TGCGCCAGCAGCTTTGGCAGGAACACTGAAGCTTTCTTT. This codes for CASSFGRNTEAFF.

CDR3 protein: CASKLAGGGDTQYF. The CDR3 DNA reads TGTGCCAGCAAGTTAGCGGGGGGGGGAGATACGCAGTATTTT. J is TRBJ2-3 and V is TRBV19, with 11 bases identical to TRBD2. Per the germline V gene, CDR1 is LNHDA and CDR2 is SQIVND (reference sequence). V shed 9 bases and J 5 bases; nucleotides not matched to a gene: 7. This CDR3 is 14 amino acids long.

The CDR3 nucleotides read TGCAGTGCTACCAGGACTAGCCAGTACTACGAGCAGTACTTC. Translation: CSATRTSQYYEQYF. The rearrangement joins TRBV20-1 to TRBJ2-7, with 8 bases lining up with TRBD2. Unmatched junction bases numbered 8, after V lost 4 bases and J lost 3 bases. CDR3 size: 14 residues. The V gene's germline CDR1 is DFQATT and CDR2 SNEGSKA (reference sequence).

This clonotype has a count of ten or more. The V and J genes are TRBV7-6 and TRBJ2-1, with D unresolved. V was pared by 6 bases and J by 5 bases, with 8 bases between. This CDR3 comprises 12 residues. Germline assignment: CDR1 SGHVS and CDR2 FNYEAQ. In DNA, the CDR3 is TGTGCCAGCAGTACCGCCAACAATGAGCAGTTCTTC. This encodes CASSTANNEQFF.

A few counts support this clonotype. CDR3 amino acids: CATGLAGGETQYF. CDR3 coding DNA: TGTGCCACGGGACTAGCGGGAGGGGAGACCCAGTACTTC. J is TRBJ2-5 and V is TRBV7-9; 16 bases fit TRBD2. Germline-derived CDR1 and CDR2 are SEHNR and FQNEAQ (reference sequence). J was trimmed by 5 bases and V by 10 bases; bases with no gene match: 1. The CDR3 length is 13 residues.

V is TRBV7-6 and J is TRBJ1-2; D may be TRBD1 (5 bases). Germline values: CDR1 SGHVS, CDR2 FNYEAQ. Trimming stripped 6 bases from V and 8 bases from J, with 13 bases between. The CDR3 consists of 12 residues. The CDR3 loop is CASRKPGSGYTF. In DNA, the CDR3 is TGTGCCAGCAGAAAACCAGGGAGCGGCTACACCTTC. Filled out from reference TRBV7-6 and TRBJ1-2, the complete variable domain reads GAGVSQSPRYKVTKRGQDVALRCDPISGHVSLYWYRQALGQGPEFLTYFNYEAQQDKSGLPNDRFSAERPEGSISTLTIQRTEQRDSAMYRCASRKPGSGYTFGSGTRLTVV.

In its sample, this clonotype was seen many times. The rearrangement links TRBV7-2 to TRBJ2-7; unclear D gene. Trimming removed 1 base at V and 6 bases at J, with 10 bases between. The germline V gene encodes CDR1 SGHTA and CDR2 FQGNSA. The CDR3 has 13 amino acids. CDR3 loop: CASSLDRSAEQYF. The CDR3 nucleotides are TGTGCCAGCAGCTTAGACCGATCTGCCGAGCAGTACTTC.

This chain connects TRBV7-6 to TRBJ2-5, with D unresolved. CDR1 is SGHVS and CDR2 is FNYEAQ in the germline V gene. This CDR3 comprises 13 residues. Trimming pared 6 bases from V and 4 bases from J, leaving 12 bases between. CDR3 DNA sequence: TGTGCCAGCAGTAGAGACCGATTAGAGACCCAGTACTTC. Its protein product is CASSRDRLETQYF.

The rearrangement links TRBV24-1 to TRBJ2-2; D may be TRBD2 (7 bases). This CDR3 has 15 amino acids. From germline, CDR1 is KGHDR and CDR2 SFDVKD. V was clipped by 4 bases and J by 7 bases, with 15 bases between them. The CDR3 DNA reads as TGTGCCACCAGTGACAGTCGGGGGGCCTACGGGGAGCTGTTTTTT. As protein: CATSDSRGAYGELFF.

The chain uses TRBV5-6 and TRBJ2-6, with D possibly being TRBD1 (5 bases). There are 18 residues in the CDR3. V gave up 0 bases and J gave up 0 bases, with 13 bases separating them. CDR1 SGHDT and CDR2 YYEEEE come from the germline V gene. In DNA, the CDR3 is TGTGCCAGCAGCTTGGGACAGATACAACACTCTGGGGCCAACGTCCTGACTTTC. Its protein product is CASSLGQIQHSGANVLTF.

The table lists this clonotype with many counts. The chain couples TRBV20-1 to TRBJ2-1, with a tentative D call TRBD1 (6 bases). This CDR3 spans 13 amino acids. The germline V gene has CDR1 DFQATT and CDR2 SNEGSKA (reference sequence). Trimming removed 3 bases at V and 3 bases at J, with 9 bases between. As DNA, the CDR3 is TGCAGTGCTAGCGACAGGAACTACAATGAGCAGTTCTTC. It yields the protein CSASDRNYNEQFF.

Turning to this clonotype: A much larger clone is a single base away; this may be a read error. The gene calls are TRBV11-1 and TRBJ2-7, with a possible D match to TRBD2 (6 bases). V lost 2 bases, J lost 0 bases, and 14 bases lay in between. This CDR3 has 16 residues. Germline V gene sequence: CDR1 SGHAT, CDR2 FQDESV (reference sequence). The CDR3 spells CASSLRRPAGSYEQYF. CDR3 in DNA: TGTGCCAGCAGCTTAAGACGCCCAGCGGGCTCCTACGAGCAGTACTTC.

Worth noting for this clonotype: A much larger clone differs from this one at a single base, so this may be a read error. The chain uses TRBV11-2 and TRBJ1-1; no clear D. Germline CDR1 reads SGHAT; CDR2 reads FQNNGV. CDR3 length: 13 amino acids. The CDR3 DNA sequence: TGTACCAGCAGCTTATTCGAGTGGACTGAAGCTTTCTTT. Its translation: CTSSLFEWTEAFF.

The chain has TRBV24-1 and TRBJ2-7; D possibly corresponds to TRBD2 (5 bases). Germline V gene lookup returns CDR1 KGHDR and CDR2 SFDVKD. Trimming removed 7 bases from V and 7 bases from J, with 16 bases in between. The CDR3 is 13 amino acids. The CDR3 reads CATREDAKSEQYF. The CDR3 region has the DNA TGTGCCACCAGGGAGGACGCTAAGTCGGAGCAGTACTTC.

Comments on this clonotype: Without the conserved terminal phenylalanine or tryptophan, this CDR3 likely stems from a read error. No DNA is shown, since the ends of the CDR3 on it are uncertain; the CDR3 is the one TCRdb lists. The CDR3 spells CASTLGTS. The chain joins TRBV7-3 to TRBJ2-7; the table's D call TRBD2 went unverified against the DNA. CDR1 is SGHTA, CDR2 FQGTGA, per germline. The CDR3 numbers 8 amino acids, ends counted.

The table lists this clonotype with many counts. This chain uses TRBV20-1 with TRBJ2-2; D is possibly TRBD2 (5 bases). Trimming stripped 0 bases from V and 7 bases from J, with 12 bases between. This CDR3 comprises 14 residues. Germline CDR1 is DFQATT and CDR2 is SNEGSKA (reference sequence). CDR3 DNA sequence: TGCAGTGCTAGAGATGCGAGGGCCGTCGGGGAGCTGTTTTTT. As protein: CSARDARAVGELFF.

The V gene is TRBV15, the J gene TRBJ2-7; 9 bases fit TRBD1. The junction had 10 bases not matched to a gene; V was cut back by 6 bases and J by 4 bases. The CDR3 spans 15 residues. The germline gives CDR1 LNHNV, CDR2 YYDKDF (reference sequence). CDR3 residues: CATSPGQGTPYEQYF. CDR3 sequence (DNA): TGTGCCACCAGTCCGGGACAGGGAACCCCATACGAGCAGTACTTC.

This clonotype was detected many times. The V gene is TRBV7-9, the J gene TRBJ1-2; D not certain. Trimming removed 1 base from V and 4 bases from J, with 4 bases in between. CDR3 length equals 12 residues. Germline assignment: CDR1 SEHNR and CDR2 FQNEAQ (reference sequence). CDR3 loop: CASSLVVYGYTF. CDR3 in DNA: TGTGCCAGCAGCTTAGTTGTCTATGGCTACACCTTC. Using reference TRBV7-9 and TRBJ1-2 for the parts outside the CDR3, the full variable domain is DTGVSQNPRHKITKRGQNVTFRCDPISEHNRLYWYRQTLGQGPEFLTYFQNEAQLEKSRLLSDRFSAERPKGSFSTLEIQRTEQGDSAMYLCASSLVVYGYTFGSGTRLTVV.

The sample holds a few counts of this clonotype. The rearrangement links TRBV20-1 to TRBJ2-1; tentatively, D is TRBD1 (5 bases). CDR1 is DFQATT and CDR2 is SNEGSKA in the germline V gene (reference sequence). This CDR3 spans 13 amino acids. Trimming removed 4 bases from V and 8 bases from J, with 15 bases in between. The CDR3 reads CSAIRWGVDEQFF. The CDR3 DNA sequence: TGCAGTGCTATTCGGTGGGGCGTGGATGAGCAGTTCTTC.

The rearrangement links TRBV10-2 to TRBJ1-4; 10 bases are a match to TRBD1. Germline values: CDR1 WSHSY, CDR2 SAAADI. CDR3 length equals 14 residues. The J segment lost 7 bases and the V segment lost 8 bases, leaving 7 bases of the junction unmatched. CDR3 residues: CASCGQGVGEKLFF. The CDR3 nucleotides read TGCGCCAGCTGTGGACAGGGGGTTGGTGAAAAACTGTTTTTT.

The V and J genes are TRBV28 and TRBJ1-4; D gene ambiguous. The V end was cut by 3 bases, the J end by 8 bases, with 13 bases between. Germline CDR1 MDHEN, CDR2 SYDVKM. This CDR3 comprises 14 residues. The CDR3 loop is CASSLTVAREKLFF. As DNA, the CDR3 is TGTGCCAGCAGTTTGACGGTGGCTCGGGAAAAACTGTTTTTT.

This clonotype was counted ten times or more. The chain combines TRBV2 with TRBJ1-6; D unresolved. The germline V and J ends were trimmed by 2 bases and 10 bases, with 9 bases remaining between them. Germline V CDR1 and CDR2: SNHLY, FYNNEI. This CDR3 region has 13 residues. In DNA form, the CDR3 reads TGTGCCAGCAGTGAATCGGGGAAATCACCCCTCCACTTT. Translating gives CASSESGKSPLHF.

For this clonotype: A single base separates this from a much larger clone, so it may be a read error. V gene TRBV7-9 combines with J gene TRBJ1-4; tentative D call: TRBD1 (5 bases). The CDR3 loop spans 15 amino acids. Germline V lookup: CDR1 SEHNR, CDR2 FQNEAQ (reference sequence). CDR3 residues: CASSSRTLGDEELFF. The CDR3 DNA is TGTGCCAGCAGCTCCCGGACTTTGGGGGATGAAGAACTGTTTTTT.

J is TRBJ1-1 and V is TRBV7-2; no clear D gene. This CDR3 is built from 15 residues. Trimming stripped 4 bases from V and 0 bases from J, with 12 bases between. Germline V gene sequence: CDR1 SGHTA, CDR2 FQGNSA. CDR3 coding DNA: TGTGCCAGCAGCTCCAGCAGTAGTTTGAACACTGAAGCTTTCTTT. Its translation: CASSSSSSLNTEAFF.

This clonotype was recorded at least ten times. The chain combines TRBV10-3 with TRBJ2-1; D gene uncertain. Germline CDR1 is ENHRY and CDR2 is SYGVKD. The length of the CDR3 is 11 residues. V was clipped by 4 bases and J by 8 bases, with 6 bases between them. CDR3 nucleotide sequence: TGTGCCATCAGTGCAGGCGATGAGCAGTTCTTC. Encoded protein: CAISAGDEQFF.

Worth noting for this clonotype: A much larger clone lies a single base off, so this may be a read error. The chain combines TRBV7-6 with TRBJ1-1, with no clear D. Per germline, CDR1 SGHVS and CDR2 FNYEAQ. V lost 1 base to trimming and J lost 4 bases, with 7 bases between them. The CDR3 sequence is 13 residues long. The CDR3 reads CASSLVASTEAFF. CDR3 sequence (DNA): TGTGCCAGCAGCTTAGTGGCGAGCACTGAAGCTTTCTTT.

This clonotype showed up just once. One end of the junction varies from germline; a read error may be responsible. The chain links TRBV10-3 to TRBJ1-6; 10 bases match TRBD1. CDR3 length: 16 amino acids. Per the germline V gene, CDR1 is ENHRY and CDR2 is SYGVKD. In nucleotides, the CDR3 is TGTGCCATCAGTGAGTCGGGACAGGGGTCGAATTCACCCCTCCGCTTT. The encoded protein is CAISESGQGSNSPLRF.

A remark on this clonotype: A much bigger clone sits one base away, suggesting this may be a read error. Since no conserved phenylalanine or tryptophan closes the CDR3, a read error is the likely cause. The chain employs TRBV3-1 and TRBJ1-5; D unresolved. V gave up 4 bases and J gave up 6 bases, with 7 bases separating them. The CDR3 length is 12 residues. Germline loops: CDR1 LGHDT, CDR2 YNNKEL (reference sequence). CDR3 amino acids: CASSLKSQPQHL. The CDR3 nucleotides are TGTGCCAGCAGCCTTAAGTCTCAGCCCCAGCATCTT.